A single sample is the source of the 14 T cell receptor beta chains below, sequenced in a study of cytomegalovirus exposure and HLA in healthy donors. PCR amplification relied on 60 Vbeta primers (plus 13 Jbeta primers). Produced via immunoSEQ multiplex PCR; TCRdb's table is partial and in-frame only. This table holds about 150,000 clones, about four fifths found once. The sample taken for sequencing was PBMCs. These receptors were obtained from a boy aged 2 to 9 in good health and CMV-seronegative.

A remark on this clone: The same CDR3 arises from other DNA sequences in this sample as well. The chain employs TRBV5-1 and TRBJ2-1; TRBD1 agrees at 11 bases. The germline V gene encodes CDR1 SGHRS and CDR2 YFSETQ. The ends lost 4 bases at V and 4 bases at J; junction bases unmatched: 4. This CDR3 region has 15 residues. CDR3 in DNA: TGCGCCAGCAGCCTTGGACAGGGGGCATACAATGAGCAGTTCTTC. Translated, it gives CASSLGQGAYNEQFF.

V and J are TRBV5-6 and TRBJ2-7, with D uncertain. The CDR3 sequence is 14 residues long. Germline V lookup: CDR1 SGHDT, CDR2 YYEEEE. V was trimmed by 0 bases and J by 4 bases, leaving 11 bases between them. Written as DNA, the CDR3 is TGTGCCAGCAGCTTGGTGGTAGATTCTTACGAGCAGTACTTC. This translates into CASSLVVDSYEQYF.

V and J are TRBV15 and TRBJ2-2, with 11 bases aligning to TRBD1. V was pared by 3 bases and J by 4 bases, with 7 bases of the junction left unmatched. This CDR3 has 17 residues. CDR1 is LNHNV, CDR2 YYDKDF, per germline (reference sequence). The DNA of the CDR3 is TGTGCCACCAGCAGGCTCCGGGACAGGGGGAGCACCGGGGAGCTGTTTTTT. This sequence encodes CATSRLRDRGSTGELFF.

The chain combines TRBV5-1 with TRBJ2-3, with TRBD2 identical over 8 bases. The V segment lost 4 bases and the J segment 0 bases; nucleotides outside the gene matches: 7. Germline CDR1 and CDR2: SGHRS and YFSETQ. The CDR3 has 16 residues. CDR3 DNA: TGCGCCAGCAGCCTTAGCGGGGACCAAAGCACAGATACGCAGTATTTT. Amino acid sequence: CASSLSGDQSTDTQYF.

The J gene is TRBJ1-1, the V gene TRBV5-1; no firm D call. Germline CDR1 and CDR2: SGHRS and YFSETQ. The length of the CDR3 is 14 residues. Between the trimmed V and J ends, which lost 2 bases and 2 bases, there was a span of 10 bases. The CDR3 region is CASSLQQPNTEAFF. CDR3 sequence (DNA): TGCGCCAGCAGCTTACAACAGCCAAACACTGAAGCTTTCTTT.

This clone is a singleton in its sample. V and J are TRBV27 and TRBJ2-5; the D gene is possibly TRBD2 (6 bases). CDR3 length equals 15 residues. V shed 0 bases and J shed 4 bases, with 12 bases lying between them. Germline loops: CDR1 MNHEY, CDR2 SMNVEV (reference sequence). CDR3 loop: CASSLSRGGRETQYF. CDR3 bases: TGTGCCAGCAGTTTATCCCGGGGAGGACGAGAGACCCAGTACTTC.

The CDR3 is CASSSLDTGGYEQYF. The CDR3 DNA reads as TGTGCCAGCAGTTCCTTGGACACGGGGGGTTACGAGCAGTACTTC. The genes are TRBV6-5 and TRBJ2-7, with TRBD2 matching over 7 bases. V lost 4 bases and J lost 4; bases outside the gene matches: 10. CDR1 and CDR2 (germline): MNHEY, SVGAGI. The CDR3 length is 15 residues.

The gene calls are TRBV5-1 and TRBJ2-5; maybe TRBD2 (8 bases). Deletions cut 0 bases from V and 4 bases from J, with 19 bases between. This CDR3 contains 17 residues. Germline V gene lookup returns CDR1 SGHRS and CDR2 YFSETQ. The CDR3 here is CASSLAEGAGGLETQYF. CDR3 coding DNA: TGCGCCAGCAGCTTGGCCGAGGGGGCGGGAGGATTAGAGACCCAGTACTTC.

The chain employs TRBV10-2 and TRBJ2-7, with TRBD2 as a possible D gene (6 bases). The germline CDR1 and CDR2 sequences are WSHSY and SAAADI. This CDR3 spans 13 amino acids. Trimming stripped 7 bases from V and 4 bases from J, with 14 bases between. This CDR3 is CASIGDSFYEQYF. Here the CDR3 DNA reads TGCGCCAGCATCGGGGACTCCTTTTACGAGCAGTACTTC.

This clone was counted a few times. The genes are TRBV28 and TRBJ2-1, with 14 bases matching TRBD2. The length of the CDR3 is 17 residues. Trimming at V came to 5 bases and at J to 7 bases, leaving 10 bases not matched to a gene. Germline V gene sequence: CDR1 MDHEN, CDR2 SYDVKM. This chain's CDR3 is CASSPGGLAGVENEQFF. CDR3 sequence (DNA): TGTGCCAGCAGTCCGGGGGGACTAGCGGGAGTTGAGAATGAGCAGTTCTTC.

The genes are TRBV5-1 and TRBJ2-7, with a weak D call TRBD2 (5 bases). With 0 bases removed from V and 3 bases from J, the gap between germline ends came to 10 bases. Germline assignment: CDR1 SGHRS and CDR2 YFSETQ. The CDR3 is 14 residues long. CDR3 amino acids: CASSLAQDYYEQYF. CDR3 in DNA: TGCGCCAGCAGCTTGGCACAAGACTACTACGAGCAGTACTTC.

The chain links TRBV5-1 to TRBJ1-1; D remains unclear. The CDR3 extends over 12 amino acids. Germline V gene data show CDR1 as SGHRS and CDR2 as YFSETQ. V lost 0 bases and J lost 5, with 5 bases in between. CDR3 region: CASSLASTEAFF. The CDR3 coding sequence is TGCGCCAGCAGCTTGGCCTCGACTGAAGCTTTCTTT.

The chain links TRBV5-1 to TRBJ2-7; weak D call: TRBD2 (6 bases). The V end lost 4 bases, the J end lost 4 bases, and 12 bases lay between the germline ends. This CDR3 comprises 13 residues. The V gene's germline CDR1 is SGHRS and CDR2 YFSETQ. The CDR3 bases are TGCGCCAGCAGCACGGGACTTACTTACGAGCAGTACTTC. This encodes CASSTGLTYEQYF.

V is TRBV4-1 and J is TRBJ2-1; TRBD2 matches 14 bases. CDR3 length equals 15 residues. V lost 4 bases and J lost 8; bases outside the gene matches: 4. From germline, CDR1 is MGHRA and CDR2 YSYEKL. CDR3 in amino acids: CASSLGTSGSYEQFF. In DNA, the CDR3 is TGCGCCAGCAGCCTTGGGACTAGCGGGAGCTATGAGCAGTTCTTC.